This entry features one T cell receptor (beta chain) sequence. The target of this receptor is not known. The record has no base qualities; no much larger clone is one base away. The record originates from a study of blood T cell repertoires in COVID-19 (dated by TCRdb to the early 2020s). Some background on the complete study: The collaborator samples originated in the United States, Italy and Spain and spanned the acute and convalescent phases of COVID-19. Subjects who had been exposed to COVID-19, were actively infected with it, or had recovered from it provided the deeply sampled blood TCRbeta repertoires that made up the dataset. A freely available public database, intended as a resource for researchers studying the immune response to SARS-CoV-2, is where the repertoires were released. The samples were drawn from the first 160 participants of the ongoing ImmuneRACE study and from 1,254 subjects provided by 6 global collaborators. Where available, HLA class I and class II types were obtained from metadata supplied by the sample provider rather than from assay-based typing. A de-identified subject ID, COVID-19 status, age in years and sex were almost always included in the sample metadata. The material from the prospective study consisted of cDNA or gDNA derived from T cells, B-cell-depleted T cells, or PBMCs.

The collaborating institutions used their own protocols to collect whole blood in K2EDTA tubes. For TCRbeta analysis, collaborators shipped samples as frozen whole blood, isolated PBMCs, or DNA extracted from either of those sample types. The V end loses 2 bases and the J end loses 4 bases, and a stretch of 29 bases separates them. CDR1 and CDR2 (SQVTM, ANQGSEA) derive from the germline V gene. CDR3 length: 19 amino acids, cysteine to phenylalanine. Only the CDR3 DNA stays, 57 bases, in frame from base 1. Summary of the overall study and its limitations: Clinical and demographic metadata were provided uncurated, with the amount varying by source and participant.

TCRbeta CDR3 regions were amplified from genomic DNA by means of the immunoSEQ Assay, a bias-controlled multiplex PCR. In the source study's methods: The number of nucleated cells in each sample was estimated by amplification of reference gene primers within the assay. Sequence reads were collapsed and filtered to measure the absolute abundance of every unique TCRbeta CDR3 rearrangement. For each sample, productive Simpson clonality was calculated by taking the square root of Simpson's diversity index across productive rearrangements. TCRdb took over this immuneACCESS table, retaining in-frame rearrangements with V and J assigned. Such tables are incomplete; in checked studies, under half of the missing clones stem from an unresolved V gene, and the remainder is unexplained. V, J and clone size are taken as reported in that table, and D and trimming were inferred from the DNA itself. The sample includes 95,000 to 100,000 clones, with 81% observed a single time. The ten largest make up 9.5% to 12% of the sample.

Input material: peripheral blood. The origin of this receptor is a woman over 75 with acute or convalescent COVID-19. The sequence links TRBV29-1 to TRBJ1-1, with the D segment identity uncertain. The nucleotide sequence is given as TGCAGCGTTGAAACTGGTACACTGGGGAGGGTTTTGCGGTCCACTGAAGCTTTCTTT. Translated, this is CSVETGTLGRVLRSTEAFF.